One and the same sample provided the 13 T cell receptor beta chains below, sequenced in a study of T cell changes during pregnancy in multiple sclerosis (dated by TCRdb to the late 2010s). Library construction relied on the immunoSEQ multiplex PCR assay. Imported from immuneACCESS, the table was reduced by TCRdb to in-frame sequences with V and J called. These copies leave out some clones; in studies compared against another copy, an unresolved V gene accounts for under half, and the cause of the remainder is not known. This sample lists approximately 43,000 clones; almost 95% were detected once. 7.5% to 9.5% of the sample is in the top ten clones. The specimen comprised CD8+ T cells from peripheral blood mononuclear cells, sampled in the third trimester of pregnancy. All receptors derive from a female donor with multiple sclerosis, enrolled in a pregnancy study.

This chain joins TRBV28 and TRBJ1-3; D is unresolved. Germline V gene sequence: CDR1 MDHEN, CDR2 SYDVKM. Between the trimmed V and J ends, which lost 9 bases and 0 bases, there was a span of 6 bases. This CDR3 has 12 amino acids. CDR3 residues: CASMSSGNTIYF. In DNA, the CDR3 is TGTGCCAGTATGAGCTCTGGAAACACCATATATTTT.

The chain uses TRBV28 and TRBJ1-1; D gene uncertain. CDR1 is MDHEN and CDR2 is SYDVKM in the germline V gene. The CDR3 runs 11 residues. V lost 3 bases and J lost 10, with 9 bases in between. This CDR3 is CASSLLTVAFF. CDR3 in DNA: TGTGCCAGCAGTTTGCTAACGGTAGCTTTCTTT.

The chain couples TRBV6-5 to TRBJ2-1; D is perhaps TRBD1 (5 bases). The germline CDR1 and CDR2 sequences are MNHEY and SVGAGI. The CDR3 spans 13 residues. V was clipped by 3 bases and J by 7 bases, with 10 bases between them. CDR3 amino acids: CASSYGAANEQFF. CDR3 nucleotide sequence: TGTGCCAGCAGTTATGGGGCAGCAAATGAGCAGTTCTTC.

This chain uses TRBV7-2 with TRBJ2-7; D may be TRBD1 (6 bases). Trimming stripped 4 bases from V and 3 bases from J, with 13 bases between. Germline values: CDR1 SGHTA, CDR2 FQGNSA. There are 14 residues in the CDR3. In nucleotides, the CDR3 is TGTGCCAGCAGCTCAACAGGGATTTACTACGAGCAGTACTTC. Its translation: CASSSTGIYYEQYF.

V usage is TRBV28 and J usage is TRBJ2-1; TRBD2 matches 11 bases. The ends lost 2 bases at V and 3 bases at J; junction bases unmatched: 3. The CDR3 is 16 amino acids. Germline CDR1 MDHEN, CDR2 SYDVKM. In DNA, the CDR3 is TGTGCCAGCAGTTTAGGGACTAGCGGACTCTACAATGAGCAGTTCTTC. Encoded protein: CASSLGTSGLYNEQFF.

The chain recombines TRBV4-3 with TRBJ1-2, with D tentatively TRBD1 (6 bases). The CDR3 totals 17 residues. Trimming took off 0 bases at V and 4 bases at J, with 18 bases between the two ends. Germline V lookup: CDR1 LGHNA, CDR2 YSLEER. Here the CDR3 reads CASSQEMRQAHPYGYTF. CDR3 coding DNA: TGCGCCAGCAGCCAAGAGATGCGACAGGCGCACCCCTATGGCTACACCTTC.

V is TRBV6-6 and J is TRBJ1-2; 8 bases match TRBD1. Trimming removed 7 bases from V and 4 bases from J; junction bases left unmatched: 11. The CDR3 is made up of 15 amino acids. Germline V lookup: CDR1 MNHNY, CDR2 SVGAGI (reference sequence). The CDR3 protein is CASTIDRGDSYGYTF. CDR3 in DNA: TGTGCCAGCACTATAGACAGGGGCGATAGCTATGGCTACACCTTC.

This clone was picked up one time. The chain employs TRBV7-2 and TRBJ1-4; maybe TRBD1 (6 bases). V was clipped by 1 base and J by 11 bases, with 20 bases between them. This CDR3 has 16 residues. The germline V gene encodes CDR1 SGHTA and CDR2 FQGNSA. Here the CDR3 DNA reads TGTGCCAGCAGCTTAGGATACAGGGTCGGTTTAAGGAAACTGTTTTTT. Its protein is CASSLGYRVGLRKLFF.

The gene calls are TRBV7-9 and TRBJ1-3; D remains ambiguous. V was cut by 3 bases and J by 0 bases, with 9 bases left in between. The CDR3 runs to 15 residues. Germline CDR1 reads SEHNR; CDR2 reads FQNEAQ (reference sequence). For the CDR3, the DNA is TGTGCCAGCAGCTTTACGCCAGGCTCTGGAAACACCATATATTTT. It yields the protein CASSFTPGSGNTIYF. Based on the CDR3 plus reference TRBV7-9 and TRBJ1-3, the full variable domain is DTGVSQNPRHKITKRGQNVTFRCDPISEHNRLYWYRQTLGQGPEFLTYFQNEAQLEKSRLLSDRFSAERPKGSFSTLEIQRTEQGDSAMYLCASSFTPGSGNTIYFGEGSWLTVV.

Here the CDR3 reads CASSHSGGGKAGANVLTF. The CDR3 DNA reads as TGTGCCAGCAGCCATAGCGGGGGGGGAAAGGCTGGGGCCAACGTCCTGACTTTC. The gene calls are TRBV2 and TRBJ2-6, with 11 bases matching TRBD2. The germline gives CDR1 SNHLY, CDR2 FYNNEI. The CDR3 is 18 residues long. With 6 bases clipped from V and 2 bases from J, the junction kept 9 bases outside the gene matches.

V is TRBV28 and J is TRBJ2-2, with D perhaps TRBD2 (7 bases). Trimming cost V 2 bases and J 0 bases, with 25 bases left between them. Germline lookup yields CDR1 MDHEN and CDR2 SYDVKM. CDR3 size: 21 residues. CDR3 sequence reads: CASSLAGGPIPLLSNTGELFF. DNA for the CDR3: TGTGCCAGCAGTTTAGCCGGGGGGCCAATACCTCTCTTATCGAACACCGGGGAGCTGTTTTTT. The whole variable domain, filled in from reference TRBV28 and TRBJ2-2, reads DVKVTQSSRYLVKRTGEKVFLECVQDMDHENMFWYRQDPGLGLRLIYFSYDVKMKEKGDIPEGYSVSREKKERFSLILESASTNQTSMYLCASSLAGGPIPLLSNTGELFFGEGSRLTVL.

V usage is TRBV7-8 and J usage is TRBJ2-7; unclear D gene. Trimming shortened V by 3 bases and J by 5 bases, and 14 bases separated the two germline ends. The germline V gene has CDR1 SGHVS and CDR2 FQNEAQ. This CDR3 has 14 amino acids. The CDR3 region has the DNA TGTGCCAGCAGCTTCCTCGAGGAGCTGCACGAGCAGTACTTC. Translation: CASSFLEELHEQYF.

This sequence joins TRBV6-1 and TRBJ2-7; 14 bases map to TRBD2. The CDR3 spans 13 residues. The V gene's germline CDR1 is MNHNS and CDR2 SASEGT. Germline trimming cut 8 bases from V and 3 bases from J; bases unmatched to any gene: 0. The CDR3: CASGTSGSYEQYF. The CDR3 DNA reads TGTGCCAGCGGGACTAGCGGGAGCTACGAGCAGTACTTC.